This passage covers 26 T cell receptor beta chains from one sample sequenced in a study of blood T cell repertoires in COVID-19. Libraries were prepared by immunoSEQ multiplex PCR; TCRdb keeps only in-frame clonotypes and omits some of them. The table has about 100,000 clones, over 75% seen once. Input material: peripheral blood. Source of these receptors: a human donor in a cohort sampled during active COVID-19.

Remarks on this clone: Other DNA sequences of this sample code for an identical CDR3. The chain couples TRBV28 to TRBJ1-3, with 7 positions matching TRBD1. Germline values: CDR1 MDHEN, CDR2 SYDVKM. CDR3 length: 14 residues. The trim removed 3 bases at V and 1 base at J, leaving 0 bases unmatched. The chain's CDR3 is CASSLDRSGNTIYF. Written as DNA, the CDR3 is TGTGCCAGCAGTTTGGACAGGTCTGGAAACACCATATATTTT.

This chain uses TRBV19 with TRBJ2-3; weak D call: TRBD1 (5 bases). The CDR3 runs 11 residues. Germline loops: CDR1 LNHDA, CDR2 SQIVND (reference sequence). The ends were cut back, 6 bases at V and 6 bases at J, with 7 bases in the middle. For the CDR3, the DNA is TGTGCCAGTAGCCCAGGGGATACGCAGTATTTT. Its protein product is CASSPGDTQYF.

This chain's CDR3 is CASSLRSYEQYF. DNA of the CDR3: TGTGCCAGCAGTTTACGGTCCTACGAGCAGTACTTC. The chain uses TRBV28 and TRBJ2-7, with unresolved D. The CDR3 spans 12 residues. Trimming took 2 bases from V and 1 from J, leaving 3 bases between them. CDR1 is MDHEN, CDR2 SYDVKM, per germline.

CDR3 amino acids: CASTGANYGYTF. DNA of the CDR3: TGTGCCAGCACCGGAGCTAACTATGGCTACACCTTC. The rearrangement joins TRBV6-6 to TRBJ1-2; D is undetermined. V gave up 7 bases and J gave up 0 bases, with 6 bases separating them. The CDR3 runs 12 residues. The germline V gene has CDR1 MNHNY and CDR2 SVGAGI (reference sequence).

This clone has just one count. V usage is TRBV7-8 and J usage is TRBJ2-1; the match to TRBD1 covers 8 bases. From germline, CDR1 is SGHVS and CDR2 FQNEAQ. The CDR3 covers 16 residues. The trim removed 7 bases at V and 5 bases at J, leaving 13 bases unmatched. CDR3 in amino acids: CASTNSPGQANNEQFF. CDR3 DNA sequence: TGTGCCAGCACCAACTCACCGGGACAGGCGAACAATGAGCAGTTCTTC. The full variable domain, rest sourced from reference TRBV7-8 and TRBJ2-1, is GAGVSQSPRYKVAKRGQDVALRCDPISGHVSLFWYQQALGQGPEFLTYFQNEAQLDKSGLPSDRFFAERPEGSVSTLKIQRTQQEDSAVYLCASTNSPGQANNEQFFGPGTRLTVL.

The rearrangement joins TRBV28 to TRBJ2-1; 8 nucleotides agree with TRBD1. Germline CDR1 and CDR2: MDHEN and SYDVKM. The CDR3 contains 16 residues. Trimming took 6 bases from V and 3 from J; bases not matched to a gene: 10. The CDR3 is CASRGLGTGDYNEQFF. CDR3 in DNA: TGTGCCAGCAGGGGGCTCGGGACAGGCGACTACAATGAGCAGTTCTTC.

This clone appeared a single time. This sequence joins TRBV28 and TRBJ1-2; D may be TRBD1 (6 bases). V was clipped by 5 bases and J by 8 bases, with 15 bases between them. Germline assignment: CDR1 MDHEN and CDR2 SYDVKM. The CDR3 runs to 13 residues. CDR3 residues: CASSRGWGHGYTF. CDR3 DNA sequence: TGTGCCAGCAGTCGCGGTTGGGGGCACGGCTACACCTTC.

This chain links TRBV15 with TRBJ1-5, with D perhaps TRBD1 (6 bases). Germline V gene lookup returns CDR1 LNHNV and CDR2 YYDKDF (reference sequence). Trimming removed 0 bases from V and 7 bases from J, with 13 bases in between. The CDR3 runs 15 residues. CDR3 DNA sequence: TGTGCCACCAGCAGAGAGGCGACAGGCGGGCAGCCCCAGCATTTT. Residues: CATSREATGGQPQHF.

The CDR3 DNA sequence: TGTGCCATCAGTGAGCAGGCAGGGGTGAATCAGCCCCAGCATTTT. Translation gives CAISEQAGVNQPQHF. The V call is TRBV10-3, the J call TRBJ1-5; tentatively, D is TRBD1 (6 bases). CDR3 size: 15 residues. V was trimmed by 2 bases and J by 4 bases, leaving 12 bases between them. Germline-derived CDR1 and CDR2 are ENHRY and SYGVKD.

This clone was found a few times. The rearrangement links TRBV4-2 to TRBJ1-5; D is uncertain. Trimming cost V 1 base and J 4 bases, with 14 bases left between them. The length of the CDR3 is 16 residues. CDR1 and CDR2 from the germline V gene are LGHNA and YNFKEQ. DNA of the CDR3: TGTGCCAGCAGCCAAGCGGCGGACGGAGGGAATCAGCCCCAGCATTTT. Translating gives CASSQAADGGNQPQHF.

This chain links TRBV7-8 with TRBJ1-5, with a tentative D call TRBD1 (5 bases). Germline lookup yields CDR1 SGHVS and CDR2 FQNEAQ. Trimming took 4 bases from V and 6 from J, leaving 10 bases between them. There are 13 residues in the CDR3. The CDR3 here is CASSWQGPQPQHF. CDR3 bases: TGTGCCAGCAGCTGGCAGGGTCCTCAGCCCCAGCATTTT.

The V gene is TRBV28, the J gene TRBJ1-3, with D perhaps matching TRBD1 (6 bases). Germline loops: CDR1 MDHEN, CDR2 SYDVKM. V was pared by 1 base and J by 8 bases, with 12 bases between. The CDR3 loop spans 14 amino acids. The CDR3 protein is CASSLFRGLDTIYF. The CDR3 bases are TGTGCCAGCAGTTTATTCAGGGGATTGGACACCATATATTTT.

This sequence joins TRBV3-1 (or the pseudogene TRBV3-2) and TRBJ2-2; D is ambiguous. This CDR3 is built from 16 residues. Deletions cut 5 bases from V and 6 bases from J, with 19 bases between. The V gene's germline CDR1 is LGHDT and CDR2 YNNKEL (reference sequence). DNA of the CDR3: TGTGCCAGCAGCTCCTCCATGCAGGTTGACCCCGGGGAGCTGTTTTTT. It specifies CASSSSMQVDPGELFF.

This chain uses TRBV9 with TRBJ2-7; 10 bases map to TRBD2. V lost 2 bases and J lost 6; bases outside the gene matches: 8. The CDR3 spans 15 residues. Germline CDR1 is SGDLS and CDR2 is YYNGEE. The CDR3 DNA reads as TGTGCCAGCAGCGTTGGACTAGCGGAGATGTTCGAGCAGTACTTC. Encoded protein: CASSVGLAEMFEQYF. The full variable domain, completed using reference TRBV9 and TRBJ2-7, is DSGVTQTPKHLITATGQRVTLRCSPRSGDLSVYWYQQSLDQGLQFLIQYYNGEERAKGNILERFSAQQFPDLHSELNLSSLELGDSALYFCASSVGLAEMFEQYFGPGTRLTVT.

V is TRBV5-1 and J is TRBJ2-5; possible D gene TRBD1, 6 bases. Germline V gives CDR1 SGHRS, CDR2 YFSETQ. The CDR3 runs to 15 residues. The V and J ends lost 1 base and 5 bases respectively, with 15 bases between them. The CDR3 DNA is TGCGCCAGCAGCTTGCTGGGGGCTTCGGGGGAGACCCAGTACTTC. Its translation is CASSLLGASGETQYF.

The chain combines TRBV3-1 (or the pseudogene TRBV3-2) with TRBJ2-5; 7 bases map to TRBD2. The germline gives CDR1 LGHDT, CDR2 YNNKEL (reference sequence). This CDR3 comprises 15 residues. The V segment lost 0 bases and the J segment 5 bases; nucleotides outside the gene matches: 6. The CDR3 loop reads CASSQEWGGWETQYF. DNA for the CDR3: TGTGCCAGCAGCCAAGAGTGGGGGGGTTGGGAGACCCAGTACTTC.

CDR3 amino acids: CASGFKTLAGGHPDTQYF. DNA for the CDR3: TGTGCTAGTGGTTTCAAAACGCTAGCGGGGGGGCATCCAGATACGCAGTATTTT. This chain uses TRBV12-5 with TRBJ2-3; 12 nucleotides line up with TRBD2. The CDR3 covers 18 residues. Germline CDR1 and CDR2: LGHNT and FRNRAP. The V segment lost 3 bases and the J segment 4 bases; nucleotides outside the gene matches: 11. The full variable domain, rest sourced from reference TRBV12-5 and TRBJ2-3, is DARVTQTPRHKVTEMGQEVTMRCQPILGHNTVFWYRQTMMQGLELLAYFRNRAPLDDSGMPKDRFSAEMPDATLATLKIQPSEPRDSAVYFCASGFKTLAGGHPDTQYFGPGTRLTVL.

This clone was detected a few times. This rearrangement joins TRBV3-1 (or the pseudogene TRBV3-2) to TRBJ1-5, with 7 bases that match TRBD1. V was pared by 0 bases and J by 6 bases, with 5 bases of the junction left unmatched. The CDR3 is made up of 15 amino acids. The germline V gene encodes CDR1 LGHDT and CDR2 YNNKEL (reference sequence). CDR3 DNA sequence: TGTGCCAGCAGCCAAGACCCCGACAGGGCTCAGCCCCAGCATTTT. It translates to CASSQDPDRAQPQHF.

The CDR3 DNA reads as TGTGCCAGCAGCCGAGCAACCTACGAGCAGTACTTC. It translates to CASSRATYEQYF. V is TRBV7-9 and J is TRBJ2-7; D unclear. The CDR3 contains 12 residues. V gave up 5 bases and J gave up 2 bases, with 7 bases separating them. CDR1 SEHNR and CDR2 FQNEAQ come from the germline V gene (reference sequence).

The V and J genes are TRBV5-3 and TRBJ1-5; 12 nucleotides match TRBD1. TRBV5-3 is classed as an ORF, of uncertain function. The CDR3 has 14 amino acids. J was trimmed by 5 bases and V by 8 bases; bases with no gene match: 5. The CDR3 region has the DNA TGTGCCAGGCGGGGACAGGGGGCCGATCAGCCCCAGCATTTT. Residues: CARRGQGADQPQHF.

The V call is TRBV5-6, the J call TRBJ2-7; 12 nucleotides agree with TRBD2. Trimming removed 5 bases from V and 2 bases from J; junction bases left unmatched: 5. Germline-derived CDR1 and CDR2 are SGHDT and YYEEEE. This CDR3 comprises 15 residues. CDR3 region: CASSRLAGEAYEQYF. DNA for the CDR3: TGTGCCAGCAGTCGACTAGCGGGAGAGGCCTACGAGCAGTACTTC.

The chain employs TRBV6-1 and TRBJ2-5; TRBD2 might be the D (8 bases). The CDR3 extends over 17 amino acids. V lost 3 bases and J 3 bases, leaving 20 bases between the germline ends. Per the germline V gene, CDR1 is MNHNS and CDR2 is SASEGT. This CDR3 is CASSEAGGAGVKETQYF. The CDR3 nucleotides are TGTGCCAGCAGTGAGGCAGGGGGAGCGGGAGTAAAAGAGACCCAGTACTTC.

The CDR3 is CASSLVARGRDNYEQYF. CDR3 DNA: TGTGCCAGCAGCTTAGTGGCTCGCGGGAGGGACAACTACGAGCAGTACTTC. This chain links TRBV7-2 with TRBJ2-7, with 9 bases identical to TRBD2. V shed 1 base and J 3 bases; nucleotides not matched to a gene: 10. Per the germline V gene, CDR1 is SGHTA and CDR2 is FQGNSA. CDR3 length: 17 amino acids.

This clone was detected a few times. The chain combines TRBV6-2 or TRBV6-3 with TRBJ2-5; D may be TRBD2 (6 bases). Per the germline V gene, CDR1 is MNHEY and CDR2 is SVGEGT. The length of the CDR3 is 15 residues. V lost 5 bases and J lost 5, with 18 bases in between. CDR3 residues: CASSPAGSGGETQYF. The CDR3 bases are TGTGCCAGCAGTCCGGCGGGGAGCGGAGGTGAGACCCAGTACTTC.

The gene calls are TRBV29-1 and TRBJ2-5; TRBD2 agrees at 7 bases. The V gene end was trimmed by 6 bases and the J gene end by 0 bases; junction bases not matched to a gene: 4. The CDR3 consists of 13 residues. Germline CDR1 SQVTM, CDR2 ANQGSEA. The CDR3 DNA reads TGCAGCGTCCTAGCGGAATACCAAGAGACCCAGTACTTC. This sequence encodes CSVLAEYQETQYF.

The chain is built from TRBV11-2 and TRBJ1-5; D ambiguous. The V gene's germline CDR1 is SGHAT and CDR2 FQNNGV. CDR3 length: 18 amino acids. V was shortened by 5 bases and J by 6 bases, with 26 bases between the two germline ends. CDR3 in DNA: TGTGCCAGCAGCACCGAAGAACAACGGACTCGTCGCGGTCAGCCCCAGCATTTT. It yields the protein CASSTEEQRTRRGQPQHF.